What follows are 29 T cell receptor beta chains derived from one specimen sequenced in a study of beta chain features in type 1 diabetes. Whole-study results and caveats: Patients with Type 1 diabetes showed moderately but significantly shorter TCRB CDR3s in all four CD4+ subsets.

The authors reverse transcribed all of the isolated RNA, so sequencing captured expressed TCRB transcripts. TCRdb's table, derived via immunoSEQ multiplex PCR, lists solely in-frame clones and lacks some. The table shows a few hundred thousand clones, with roughly 12% occurring only once. Their target antigens are unknown. The source material was naive CD4+ T cells from blood. The receptors come from a young woman with type 1 diabetes.

J is TRBJ2-5 and V is TRBV21-1; no DNA check was done on the table's D call, TRBD2. TRBV21-1 is a pseudogene segment. This CDR3 is built from 17 residues. This CDR3 reads CASSKARRLADQETQYF. CDR3 sequence (DNA): TGTGCCAGCAGCAAAGCGCGGCGACTAGCGGACCAGGAGACCCAGTACTTC.

The rearrangement joins TRBV14 to TRBJ2-1, with 8 bases fitting TRBD2. Germline CDR1 and CDR2: SGHDN and FVKESK. The length of the CDR3 is 16 residues. The J segment lost 8 bases and the V segment lost 0 bases, leaving 9 bases of the junction unmatched. The CDR3 reads CASSQDLGTSRHEQFF. In DNA, the CDR3 is TGTGCCAGCAGCCAAGATCTGGGGACTAGTCGGCATGAGCAGTTCTTC. Based on the CDR3 plus reference TRBV14 and TRBJ2-1, the full variable domain is EAGVTQFPSHSVIEKGQTVTLRCDPISGHDNLYWYRRVMGKEIKFLLHFVKESKQDESGMPNNRFLAERTGGTYSTLKVQPAELEDSGVYFCASSQDLGTSRHEQFFGPGTRLTVL.

This clone was seen more than once but under ten times. The J gene is TRBJ1-3, the V gene TRBV9; D is unclear. Trimming cost V 3 bases and J 7 bases, with 14 bases left between them. This CDR3 is 14 amino acids long. Germline CDR1 is SGDLS and CDR2 is YYNGEE. CDR3 region: CASSAPGGGNTIYF. The CDR3 nucleotides read TGTGCCAGCAGCGCCCCAGGAGGAGGGAACACCATATATTTT.

The chain couples TRBV18 to TRBJ1-2; D remains ambiguous. The CDR3 is made up of 13 amino acids. Germline CDR1 KGHSH, CDR2 LQKENI. V lost 3 bases and J lost 4, with 9 bases in between. The DNA of the CDR3 is TGTGCCAGCTCACCTTCAGACTCCTATGGCTACACCTTC. Translating it yields CASSPSDSYGYTF.

This clone occurred a few times. CDR3 in amino acids: CASSPSLGQGKAFF. The CDR3 nucleotides are TGTGCCAGTAGTCCATCCCTAGGACAGGGGAAAGCTTTCTTT. The V gene is TRBV19, the J gene TRBJ1-1, with 9 bases matching TRBD1. The CDR3 spans 14 residues. Trimming at V came to 5 bases and at J to 9 bases, leaving 10 bases not matched to a gene. Germline V gives CDR1 LNHDA, CDR2 SQIVND (reference sequence). The variable domain in full, with the rest retrieved from reference TRBV19 and TRBJ1-1, is DGGITQSPKYLFRKEGQNVTLSCEQNLNHDAMYWYRQDPGQGLRLIYYSQIVNDFQKGDIAEGYSVSREKKESFPLTVTSAQKNPTAFYLCASSPSLGQGKAFFGQGTRLTVV.

This clone has just a few counts. V and J are TRBV2 and TRBJ2-1; the match to TRBD2 covers 11 bases. The CDR3 contains 14 residues. Per the germline V gene, CDR1 is SNHLY and CDR2 is FYNNEI. With 6 bases clipped from V and 4 bases from J, the junction kept 2 bases outside the gene matches. Here the CDR3 reads CASRGLAAYNEQFF. In DNA, the CDR3 is TGTGCCAGCAGGGGACTAGCGGCTTACAATGAGCAGTTCTTC.

The chain is built from TRBV7-2 and TRBJ2-5; perhaps TRBD1 as D (6 bases). The CDR3 totals 15 residues. Germline V gene data show CDR1 as SGHTA and CDR2 as FQGNSA. Trimming removed 5 bases from V and 3 bases from J, with 16 bases in between. CDR3 region: CASSAQTGLKETQYF. For the CDR3, the DNA is TGTGCCAGCAGCGCACAAACAGGGCTTAAAGAGACCCAGTACTTC.

The chain is built from TRBV28 and TRBJ2-7, with TRBD2 matching over 7 bases. V was pared by 5 bases and J by 0 bases, with 10 bases of the junction left unmatched. Germline CDR1 is MDHEN and CDR2 is SYDVKM. The CDR3 is made up of 16 amino acids. In nucleotides, the CDR3 is TGTGCCAGCAGTCAACTAGCGTATGAAACCTCCTACGAGCAGTACTTC. The encoded protein is CASSQLAYETSYEQYF.

In its sample, this clone was seen a few times. The V and J genes are TRBV5-1 and TRBJ2-1; 7 bases fit TRBD2. This CDR3 spans 16 amino acids. V dropped 0 bases and J dropped 4; count of bases not matched to a gene: 7. In germline, CDR1 is SGHRS, CDR2 YFSETQ. The CDR3 is CASSLAGGSTYNEQFF. CDR3 nucleotides: TGCGCCAGCAGCTTGGCCGGCGGGAGTACTTACAATGAGCAGTTCTTC.

The table lists this clone with a few counts. The chain employs TRBV5-1 and TRBJ2-7; 8 nucleotides match TRBD2. Unmatched junction bases numbered 10, after V lost 6 bases and J lost 2 bases. Germline V CDR1 and CDR2: SGHRS, YFSETQ. The CDR3 extends over 15 amino acids. The CDR3 region is CASTVASGSTYEQYF. The CDR3 DNA follows: TGCGCCAGCACCGTGGCCAGCGGGAGCACCTACGAGCAGTACTTC.

The chain employs TRBV5-1 and TRBJ2-1; perhaps TRBD1 as D (5 bases). The CDR3 loop spans 16 amino acids. Germline V gene data show CDR1 as SGHRS and CDR2 as YFSETQ. V shed 0 bases and J shed 2 bases, with 12 bases lying between them. CDR3 coding DNA: TGCGCCAGCAGCTTGGATCCCGCGGACACCTACAATGAGCAGTTCTTC. Protein product: CASSLDPADTYNEQFF.

The rearrangement joins TRBV20-1 to TRBJ2-1; D is possibly TRBD2 (6 bases). Germline V gene data show CDR1 as DFQATT and CDR2 as SNEGSKA (reference sequence). Trimming left V 5 bases short and J 10 bases short, with 12 bases between. The CDR3 has 11 amino acids. CDR3 sequence: CSAHRAGEQFF. In DNA, the CDR3 is TGCAGTGCTCACCGCGCGGGGGAGCAGTTCTTC.

This clone has only a few counts. This chain joins TRBV5-1 and TRBJ2-1; D may be TRBD1 (5 bases). The CDR3 spans 15 residues. Trimming cost V 1 base and J 8 bases, with 16 bases left between them. Germline assignment: CDR1 SGHRS and CDR2 YFSETQ. CDR3 region: CASSLTGYAPYEQFF. The CDR3 region has the DNA TGCGCCAGCAGCTTGACAGGATATGCCCCTTATGAGCAGTTCTTC.

V and J are TRBV14 and TRBJ2-5; D may be TRBD1 (6 bases). V was pared by 3 bases and J by 6 bases, with 11 bases between. Germline CDR1 SGHDN, CDR2 FVKESK. The CDR3 covers 13 residues. CDR3 sequence (DNA): TGTGCCAGCAGCCAGAACAGGGTTCAGACCCAGTACTTC. Translating gives CASSQNRVQTQYF.

This clone appeared a few times. J is TRBJ2-7 and V is TRBV28; possibly TRBD2 for D (6 bases). The CDR3 extends over 13 amino acids. Trimming removed 8 bases at V and 2 bases at J, with 13 bases between. Germline V lookup: CDR1 MDHEN, CDR2 SYDVKM. The CDR3 nucleotides are TGTGCCAGCCGGGCAGGGAGGACCTACGAGCAGTACTTC. Its translation: CASRAGRTYEQYF.

This clone was counted a few times. The chain joins TRBV28 to TRBJ2-1, with TRBD2 matching 9 bases. Per the germline V gene, CDR1 is MDHEN and CDR2 is SYDVKM. This CDR3 spans 15 amino acids. Trimming removed 2 bases from V and 3 bases from J; junction bases left unmatched: 2. Written as DNA, the CDR3 is TGTGCCAGCAGTTTAGCGGGAGGGCACTACAATGAGCAGTTCTTC. Amino acids: CASSLAGGHYNEQFF.

CDR3 nucleotide sequence: TGCAGCGTCAGTCTCGTCCCGGGGGAGGGCTACACCTTC. This translates into CSVSLVPGEGYTF. V usage is TRBV29-1 and J usage is TRBJ1-2; TRBD1 is a possible D gene (5 bases). CDR1 and CDR2 (germline): SQVTM, ANQGSEA. The CDR3 runs 13 residues. V dropped 6 bases and J dropped 8 bases, with 19 bases sitting between them.

CDR3 loop: CASTLPWSSGNTIYF. CDR3 bases: TGTGCCAGCACCCTCCCCTGGAGCTCTGGAAACACCATATATTTT. The chain employs TRBV28 and TRBJ1-3; D is unclear. Between the trimmed V and J ends, which lost 7 bases and 0 bases, there was a span of 13 bases. Looked up from germline, CDR1 is MDHEN and CDR2 is SYDVKM. The CDR3 runs 15 residues.

This chain joins TRBV9 and TRBJ1-5; the match to TRBD1 covers 7 bases. V lost 3 bases to trimming and J lost 2 bases; unmatched junction nucleotides: 2. CDR1 and CDR2 (germline): SGDLS, YYNGEE. The CDR3 extends over 14 amino acids. The DNA for the CDR3 is TGTGCCAGCAGCGCTCAGGGGGGCAATCAGCCCCAGCATTTT. The encoded protein is CASSAQGGNQPQHF.

The J gene is TRBJ2-7, the V gene TRBV7-9, with TRBD2 matching 12 bases. This CDR3 is 14 amino acids long. V dropped 7 bases and J dropped 4; count of bases not matched to a gene: 5. CDR1 SEHNR and CDR2 FQNEAQ come from the germline V gene (reference sequence). The CDR3 protein is CASNPSGRAYEQYF. The CDR3 DNA follows: TGTGCCAGCAATCCTAGCGGGAGGGCTTACGAGCAGTACTTC.

The rearrangement uses TRBV6-5 and TRBJ1-2; maybe TRBD1 (6 bases). CDR1 MNHEY and CDR2 SVGAGI come from the germline V gene. There are 14 residues in the CDR3. Trimming left V 1 base short and J 4 bases short, with 10 bases between. The CDR3 region has the DNA TGTGCCAGCAGTTACTTACAGGGATTCTATGGCTACACCTTC. It codes for CASSYLQGFYGYTF.

This rearrangement joins TRBV27 to TRBJ2-1; unclear D gene. Germline lookup yields CDR1 MNHEY and CDR2 SMNVEV (reference sequence). Trimming cost V 5 bases and J 9 bases, with 14 bases left between them. The CDR3 is 13 residues long. CDR3 residues: CASSPRIAGEQFF. The DNA for the CDR3 is TGTGCCAGCAGTCCCAGGATCGCCGGTGAGCAGTTCTTC.

This chain links TRBV5-4 with TRBJ1-1; 7 bases are a match to TRBD1. This CDR3 comprises 14 residues. V trimming: 4 bases; J trimming: 1 base; junction bases outside the gene matches: 4. Germline assignment: CDR1 SGHNT and CDR2 YYREEE (reference sequence). The CDR3 protein is CASSKGQTNTEAFF. The CDR3 nucleotides are TGTGCCAGCAGCAAGGGACAGACGAACACTGAAGCTTTCTTT.

The chain employs TRBV29-1 and TRBJ1-1, with 7 bases matching TRBD1. The length of the CDR3 is 14 residues. The V segment lost 7 bases and the J segment 1 base; nucleotides outside the gene matches: 9. Germline CDR1 is SQVTM and CDR2 is ANQGSEA. CDR3 in DNA: TGCAGCGGTAAATACAGGGGAGAGAACACTGAAGCTTTCTTT. This sequence encodes CSGKYRGENTEAFF.

This clone was picked up a small number of times. The chain links TRBV7-2 to TRBJ2-5, with 7 bases matching TRBD2. Germline V lookup: CDR1 SGHTA, CDR2 FQGNSA. The CDR3 runs 14 residues. The V and J ends lost 1 base and 8 bases, in that order; junction bases with no gene match: 7. CDR3 coding DNA: TGTGCCAGCAGCTTAGAGGGGAGGGAAGTAACCCAGTACTTC. It translates to CASSLEGREVTQYF.

This clone was observed a handful of times. V gene TRBV5-1 combines with J gene TRBJ2-6, with 13 bases aligning to TRBD2. The V gene's germline CDR1 is SGHRS and CDR2 YFSETQ. Germline trimming cut 3 bases from V and 0 bases from J; bases unmatched to any gene: 3. CDR3 length equals 18 residues. In DNA, the CDR3 is TGCGCCAGCAGCTCTGGGACTAGCGGGACCTCTGGGGCCAACGTCCTGACTTTC. It translates to CASSSGTSGTSGANVLTF.

A few counts support this clone. V is TRBV19 and J is TRBJ2-1; 7 nucleotides align to TRBD1. The V gene end was trimmed by 6 bases and the J gene end by 6 bases; junction bases not matched to a gene: 5. The germline V gene has CDR1 LNHDA and CDR2 SQIVND (reference sequence). The CDR3 is made up of 13 amino acids. The CDR3 DNA reads as TGTGCCAGTAGGCAGGGGGTAGGCAATGAGCAGTTCTTC. Translating gives CASRQGVGNEQFF. Full variable domain (outside the CDR3, taken from reference TRBV19 and TRBJ2-1): DGGITQSPKYLFRKEGQNVTLSCEQNLNHDAMYWYRQDPGQGLRLIYYSQIVNDFQKGDIAEGYSVSREKKESFPLTVTSAQKNPTAFYLCASRQGVGNEQFFGPGTRLTVL.

This clone was seen a handful of times. The chain uses TRBV5-4 and TRBJ1-2, with TRBD1 identical over 10 bases. The length of the CDR3 is 13 residues. CDR1 is SGHNT and CDR2 is YYREEE in the germline V gene (reference sequence). Germline trimming cut 3 bases from V and 6 bases from J; bases unmatched to any gene: 2. The CDR3 protein is CASSSGQGNGYTF. The DNA for the CDR3 is TGTGCCAGCAGCTCGGGACAGGGGAATGGCTACACCTTC.

A few counts support this clone. The chain joins TRBV6-5 to TRBJ2-3, with D uncertain. This CDR3 is built from 13 residues. Trimming pared 7 bases from V and 0 bases from J, leaving 8 bases between. The germline V gene has CDR1 MNHEY and CDR2 SVGAGI. This chain's CDR3 is CASISRSTDTQYF. CDR3 bases: TGTGCCAGCATAAGCAGGAGCACAGATACGCAGTATTTT.